The 8 T cell receptor beta chains presented below share a single source sample, sequenced in a study of blood T cell repertoires in COVID-19. Sequencing used immunoSEQ multiplex PCR; TCRdb keeps in-frame clones, though not all of them. This sample carries 200,000 to 250,000 clones, around nine tenths of them seen once, and the ten largest clones take less than 3.5%. Sequenced input: peripheral blood. The receptors derive from a woman aged 55-69 years with acute or convalescent COVID-19.

The rearrangement links TRBV19 to TRBJ1-5; tentative D call: TRBD1 (5 bases). This CDR3 comprises 16 residues. Germline CDR1 and CDR2: LNHDA and SQIVND (reference sequence). Trimming removed 4 bases at V and 6 bases at J, with 19 bases between. The CDR3 sequence: CASSTEGGRAVQPQHF. In DNA, the CDR3 is TGTGCCAGTAGTACGGAGGGCGGCAGGGCGGTTCAGCCCCAGCATTTT.

This clone occurred once. The chain joins TRBV9 to TRBJ1-2; 12 bases are a match to TRBD1. Losses at the gene ends were 0 bases for V and 4 bases for J; bases not matched to a gene: 4. Germline values: CDR1 SGDLS, CDR2 YYNGEE. The CDR3 sequence is 16 residues long. CDR3 amino acids: CASSVGGTGGVYGYTF. The CDR3, as DNA: TGTGCCAGCAGCGTAGGCGGGACAGGGGGCGTCTATGGCTACACCTTC.

This chain links TRBV9 with TRBJ2-5; 7 positions match TRBD2. The germline CDR1 and CDR2 sequences are SGDLS and YYNGEE. V dropped 0 bases and J dropped 2; count of bases not matched to a gene: 10. The CDR3 spans 17 residues. This chain's CDR3 is CASSVGGRLGRQETQYF. In nucleotides, the CDR3 is TGTGCCAGCAGCGTAGGCGGGAGACTAGGACGGCAAGAGACCCAGTACTTC.

V usage is TRBV6-6 and J usage is TRBJ1-2; D possibly corresponds to TRBD1 (6 bases). This CDR3 has 12 residues. Germline V gene sequence: CDR1 MNHNY, CDR2 SVGAGI (reference sequence). The V end lost 5 bases, the J end lost 7 bases, and 11 bases lay between the germline ends. Here the CDR3 DNA reads TGTGCCAGCAGTACCAGGGGTGCTGGCTACACCTTC. Translating gives CASSTRGAGYTF.

The chain is built from TRBV28 and TRBJ1-3; the D gene is possibly TRBD1 (5 bases). CDR1 is MDHEN, CDR2 SYDVKM, per germline. This CDR3 is 13 amino acids long. Trimming took off 8 bases at V and 4 bases at J, with 12 bases between the two ends. DNA for the CDR3: TGTGCCAGCGGGCTAACAGGAGGAAACACCATATATTTT. This translates into CASGLTGGNTIYF.

The chain is built from TRBV19 and TRBJ2-5, with 8 positions matching TRBD2. This CDR3 is built from 15 residues. Germline-derived CDR1 and CDR2 are LNHDA and SQIVND (reference sequence). The ends lost 6 bases at V and 4 bases at J; junction bases unmatched: 10. In nucleotides, the CDR3 is TGTGCCAGTAGCCTCACCTCGGGGGGGAGAGAGACCCAGTACTTC. This codes for CASSLTSGGRETQYF. The full variable domain, its missing parts supplied by reference TRBV19 and TRBJ2-5, is DGGITQSPKYLFRKEGQNVTLSCEQNLNHDAMYWYRQDPGQGLRLIYYSQIVNDFQKGDIAEGYSVSREKKESFPLTVTSAQKNPTAFYLCASSLTSGGRETQYFGPGTRLLVL.

The rearrangement joins TRBV7-9 to TRBJ2-5; tentatively, D is TRBD2 (5 bases). This CDR3 region has 14 residues. CDR1 and CDR2 from the germline V gene are SEHNR and FQNEAQ (reference sequence). V was trimmed by 8 bases and J by 4 bases, leaving 17 bases between them. CDR3 sequence reads: CASGLTLSSETQYF. The CDR3 DNA follows: TGTGCCAGCGGACTTACCCTATCCTCAGAGACCCAGTACTTC.

This chain links TRBV15 with TRBJ1-1, with D possibly TRBD1 on 6 matching bases. V was pared by 1 base and J by 1 base, with 10 bases between. The CDR3 loop spans 15 amino acids. Germline V CDR1 and CDR2: LNHNV, YYDKDF (reference sequence). The CDR3: CATSRVATGNTEAFF. CDR3 in DNA: TGTGCCACCAGCAGAGTGGCGACAGGGAACACTGAAGCTTTCTTT.